This TCR beta chain originates from a study of human T cells and chemical hapten exposure. There are 14 residues in the CDR3. Per germline, CDR1 SEHNR and CDR2 FQNEAQ (reference sequence). V lost 5 bases and J lost 0, with 8 bases in between. From the RACE reads, TCRdb called clonotypes with MiXCR, one entry per CDR3 protein. Among some 80,000 distinct CDR3 sequences listed, roughly a tenth were seen once. Regarding time point: patch test 1, 2 weeks after DPC sensitization. This sample's treatment: therapeutic diphenylcyclopropenone sensitization with weekly scalp DPC. This clonotype came up a few times.

Sequencing used whole blood, obtained in connection with sensitization to the hapten diphenylcyclopropenone (DPC). J is TRBJ1-3 and V is TRBV7-9; D is unresolved. This clonotype was obtained from a woman between 50 and 59 years old with alopecia areata. Some clones in this sample may be carry-over from other donors' samples. In DNA, the CDR3 is TGTGCCAGCAGCAGCGGGATCTCTGGAAACACCATATATTTT. It yields the protein CASSSGISGNTIYF.